Sequencing of this TCR beta chain was carried out in a study of blood T cell repertoires in COVID-19. V was shortened by 4 bases and J by 1 base, with 7 bases between the two germline ends. This CDR3 has 13 residues. Germline CDR1 is LGHNA and CDR2 is YSLEER. The assay was immunoSEQ multiplex PCR, and TCRdb's table has in-frame clones only and misses some. Of around 200,000 clones in the sample, about 85% are singletons; the top ten hold about 4.9%. The sequenced material came from peripheral blood. The chain recombines TRBV4-3 with TRBJ2-5; possible D gene TRBD1, 6 bases. The clonotype was recovered from a woman older than 75 with acute or convalescent COVID-19. The CDR3 loop reads CASSRGPQETQYF. CDR3 bases: TGCGCCAGCAGCCGGGGGCCCCAAGAGACCCAGTACTTC.